This entry concerns a single T cell receptor (beta chain). The antigen remains undetermined. The germline CDR1 and CDR2 sequences are MNHEY and SVGEGT. V was trimmed by 2 bases and J by 7 bases, leaving 12 bases between them. The CDR3 runs to 13 residues. These data are taken from a study of CD8 T cells in ankylosing spondylitis. Study results and limitations: It was reported that disease-linked clones were significantly enriched in matched ankylosing spondylitis synovial fluid. Certain motif variants had earlier appeared in reactive arthritis synovial fluid and blood. Made up of about eight highly homologous variants, a TCR beta motif appeared characteristic of ankylosing spondylitis blood.

With molecular barcodes, quantitative 5'-RACE was used to make the TCR beta libraries. Each CDR3 protein is one row after TCRdb ran MiXCR on the 5' RACE reads. Here the sample spans more than 300,000 distinct CDR3 sequences, roughly 8% being singletons. The chain combines TRBV6-2 or TRBV6-3 with TRBJ2-7; D possibly corresponds to TRBD2 (5 bases). The source is a male donor with ankylosing spondylitis. The source material was blood, either unsorted or a sorted T cell fraction (not recorded which). This CDR3 reads CASSYRGLREQYF. As DNA, the CDR3 is TGTGCCAGCAGTTACCGCGGACTTCGGGAGCAGTACTTC.